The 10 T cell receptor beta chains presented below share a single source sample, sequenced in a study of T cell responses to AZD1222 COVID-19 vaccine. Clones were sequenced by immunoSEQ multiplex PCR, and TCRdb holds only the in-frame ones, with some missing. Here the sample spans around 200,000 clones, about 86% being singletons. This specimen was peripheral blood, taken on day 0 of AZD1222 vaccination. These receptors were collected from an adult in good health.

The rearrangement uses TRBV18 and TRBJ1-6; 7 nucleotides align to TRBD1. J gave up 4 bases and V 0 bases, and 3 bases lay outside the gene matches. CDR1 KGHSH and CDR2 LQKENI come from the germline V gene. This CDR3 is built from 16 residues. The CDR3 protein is CASSPPVQGYNSPLHF. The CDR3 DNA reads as TGTGCCAGCTCACCACCGGTACAGGGGTATAATTCACCCCTCCACTTT.

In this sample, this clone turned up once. CDR3 nucleotide sequence: TGTGCCAGCAGCGTAGATGGGGTTGGACTAGCGGGACTCACCGGGGAGCTGTTTTTT. Residues: CASSVDGVGLAGLTGELFF. This rearrangement joins TRBV9 to TRBJ2-2, with 12 nucleotides matching TRBD2. V was pared by 0 bases and J by 4 bases, with 10 bases of the junction left unmatched. The CDR3 has 19 amino acids. Germline V gives CDR1 SGDLS, CDR2 YYNGEE.

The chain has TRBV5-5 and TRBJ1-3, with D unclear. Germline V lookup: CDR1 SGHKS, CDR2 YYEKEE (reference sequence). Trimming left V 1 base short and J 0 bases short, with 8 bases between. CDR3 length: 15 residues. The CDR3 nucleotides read TGTGCCAGCAGCTTGATCAGCGCCTCTGGAAACACCATATATTTT. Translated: CASSLISASGNTIYF.

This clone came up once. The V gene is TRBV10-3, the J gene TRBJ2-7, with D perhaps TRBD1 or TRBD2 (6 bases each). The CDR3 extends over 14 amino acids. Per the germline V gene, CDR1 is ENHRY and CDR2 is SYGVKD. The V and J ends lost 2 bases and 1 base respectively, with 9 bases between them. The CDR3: CAISETGASYEQYF. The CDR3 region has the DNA TGTGCCATCAGTGAGACGGGGGCTTCCTACGAGCAGTACTTC.

CDR3 sequence reads: CASSSRELNEQFF. The CDR3 DNA sequence: TGTGCCAGCAGTTCCCGGGAGCTCAATGAGCAGTTCTTC. The rearrangement uses TRBV6-2 or TRBV6-3 and TRBJ2-1; a weak D match, TRBD2 (6 bases). This CDR3 has 13 residues. The germline gives CDR1 MNHEY, CDR2 SVGEGT. Trimming removed 4 bases at V and 6 bases at J, with 10 bases between.

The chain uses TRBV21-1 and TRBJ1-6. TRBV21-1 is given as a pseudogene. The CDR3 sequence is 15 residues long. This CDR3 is CASSNVFTGNSPLHF. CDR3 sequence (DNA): TGTGCCAGCAGCAATGTTTTCACGGGAAATTCACCCCTCCACTTT.

CDR3 bases: TGTGCCAGCAGTTTCTTTACAGGTCTTGATTCACCCCTCCACTTT. Translating it yields CASSFFTGLDSPLHF. The chain uses TRBV27 and TRBJ1-6, with D tentatively TRBD1 (5 bases). V was clipped by 3 bases and J by 8 bases, with 14 bases between them. The CDR3 covers 15 residues. Germline CDR1 is MNHEY and CDR2 is SMNVEV (reference sequence).

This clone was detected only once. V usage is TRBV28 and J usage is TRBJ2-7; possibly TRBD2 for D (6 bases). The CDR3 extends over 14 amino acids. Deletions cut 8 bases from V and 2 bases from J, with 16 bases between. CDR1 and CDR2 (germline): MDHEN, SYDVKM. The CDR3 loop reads CASGGNRRPYEQYF. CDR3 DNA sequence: TGTGCCAGCGGCGGGAACAGGAGACCCTACGAGCAGTACTTC.

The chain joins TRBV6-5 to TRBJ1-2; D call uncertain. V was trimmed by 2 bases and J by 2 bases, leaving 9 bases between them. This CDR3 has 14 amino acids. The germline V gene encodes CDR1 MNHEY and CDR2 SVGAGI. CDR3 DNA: TGTGCCAGCAGTTACACGGTCAGCAACTATGGCTACACCTTC. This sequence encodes CASSYTVSNYGYTF.

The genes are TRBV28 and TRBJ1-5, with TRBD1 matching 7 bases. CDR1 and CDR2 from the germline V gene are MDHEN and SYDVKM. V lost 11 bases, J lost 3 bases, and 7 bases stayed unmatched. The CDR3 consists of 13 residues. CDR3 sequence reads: CAGGDSFNQPQHF. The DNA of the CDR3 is TGTGCCGGAGGGGACAGCTTCAATCAGCCCCAGCATTTT.